Each of the 22 T cell receptor beta chains below was sequenced from the same sample in a study of vaccination effects on CD4 cells after COVID-19. Repertoires were generated with immunoSEQ multiplex PCR, while TCRdb's copy carries only in-frame clones and drops some. The sample includes approximately 19,000 clones, 70% to 85% of them seen just once. Their antigen targets remain unknown. Before sequencing took place, the ViraFEST assay used viral peptide pools to expand antigen-specific CD4+ T cells. Culture lasted over 9 days before CD4+ T cell isolation. The individual was infected with SARS-CoV-2 between March and December 2020, as confirmed by PCR. The starting material was CD4+ T cells from PBMCs cultured with a peptide pool, obtained before COVID-19 vaccination. Source of these receptors: a human donor who had a prior SARS-CoV-2 infection.

The chain joins TRBV7-9 to TRBJ2-2; D unclear. The CDR3 is made up of 14 amino acids. Germline assignment: CDR1 SEHNR and CDR2 FQNEAQ (reference sequence). The V gene lost 3 bases and the J gene lost 6 bases, with 11 bases spanning the gap. CDR3 sequence (DNA): TGTGCCAGCAGCTTCTCCTTAAGGCCCGGGGAGCTGTTTTTT. It yields the protein CASSFSLRPGELFF.

The chain has TRBV6-6 and TRBJ2-1, with 8 bases that match TRBD1. Germline V gene data show CDR1 as MNHNY and CDR2 as SVGAGI (reference sequence). The ends lost 0 bases at V and 2 bases at J; junction bases unmatched: 0. The CDR3 loop spans 15 amino acids. The CDR3 sequence: CASSYSTGAYNEQFF. In DNA, the CDR3 is TGTGCCAGCAGTTACTCGACAGGGGCCTACAATGAGCAGTTCTTC.

The chain joins TRBV24-1 to TRBJ2-3, with D perhaps matching TRBD1 (6 bases). The CDR3 is made up of 18 amino acids. Between the trimmed V and J ends, which lost 5 bases and 2 bases, there was a span of 22 bases. Germline CDR1 and CDR2: KGHDR and SFDVKD. The CDR3 sequence is CATSGHTGSGVFTDTQYF. The DNA of the CDR3 is TGTGCCACCAGTGGGCACACAGGGAGTGGGGTATTCACAGATACGCAGTATTTT.

The chain uses TRBV5-1 and TRBJ2-3; 10 bases line up with TRBD2. The junction had 9 bases not matched to a gene; V was cut back by 4 bases and J by 4 bases. CDR1 is SGHRS, CDR2 YFSETQ, per germline. The CDR3 extends over 16 amino acids. The CDR3, as DNA: TGCGCCAGCAGCCTGGAGCGGGGGGGTAACTCAGATACGCAGTATTTT. The encoded protein is CASSLERGGNSDTQYF.

This chain connects TRBV6-4 to TRBJ1-5, with TRBD1 matching 10 bases. Germline V CDR1 and CDR2: MRHNA, SNTAGT. The CDR3 loop spans 15 amino acids. The trim removed 7 bases at V and 7 bases at J, leaving 10 bases unmatched. The CDR3 sequence: CASTLRDRGDQPQHF. The CDR3 nucleotides are TGTGCCAGCACACTGAGGGACAGGGGCGACCAGCCCCAGCATTTT.

The chain carries TRBV30 and TRBJ1-6; no clear D. Germline assignment: CDR1 GTSNPN and CDR2 SVGIG (reference sequence). The V and J ends lost 2 bases and 7 bases respectively, with 9 bases between them. The CDR3 is 13 residues long. The chain's CDR3 is CAWSRFGNSPLHF. CDR3 sequence (DNA): TGTGCCTGGAGTAGGTTTGGGAATTCACCCCTCCACTTT. Complete variable domain (other parts from reference TRBV30 and TRBJ1-6): SQTIHQWPATLVQPVGSPLSLECTVEGTSNPNLYWYRQAAGRGLQLLFYSVGIGQISSEVPQNLSASRPQDRQFILSSKKLLLSDSGFYLCAWSRFGNSPLHFGNGTRLTVT.

The J gene is TRBJ1-6, the V gene TRBV11-1; D remains unclear. The germline V gene has CDR1 SGHAT and CDR2 FQDESV (reference sequence). Trimming shortened V by 5 bases and J by 7 bases, and 12 bases separated the two germline ends. The CDR3 runs 14 residues. The CDR3 protein is CASSLAARNSPLHF. The CDR3 DNA reads as TGTGCCAGCAGCCTGGCGGCCAGGAATTCACCCCTCCACTTT.

This chain connects TRBV5-4 to TRBJ2-2, with 11 bases aligning to TRBD2. The CDR3 covers 16 residues. V dropped 6 bases and J dropped 0; count of bases not matched to a gene: 4. Per germline, CDR1 SGHNT and CDR2 YYREEE (reference sequence). The DNA for the CDR3 is TGTGCCAGCACACCGGGACTAGCGGCGAACACCGGGGAGCTGTTTTTT. The encoded protein is CASTPGLAANTGELFF.

The rearrangement uses TRBV7-9 and TRBJ1-4; 7 nucleotides line up with TRBD1. Trimming removed 4 bases from V and 6 bases from J; junction bases left unmatched: 5. CDR1 SEHNR and CDR2 FQNEAQ come from the germline V gene (reference sequence). The CDR3 covers 14 residues. This CDR3 is CASSSSTGYEKLFF. CDR3 in DNA: TGTGCCAGCAGCTCATCGACAGGGTATGAAAAACTGTTTTTT.

The V gene is TRBV6-6, the J gene TRBJ2-7; D might be TRBD1 (6 bases). This CDR3 spans 15 amino acids. V lost 0 bases, J lost 2 bases, and 11 bases lay in between. Germline V gene lookup returns CDR1 MNHNY and CDR2 SVGAGI (reference sequence). The DNA for the CDR3 is TGTGCCAGCAGTTACTCGGGGCAGGGGACCTACGAGCAGTACTTC. It specifies CASSYSGQGTYEQYF.

The chain couples TRBV6-5 to TRBJ2-5, with TRBD1 matching over 7 bases. V gave up 6 bases and J gave up 4 bases; unmatched junction bases: 11. The CDR3 runs to 15 residues. Germline lookup yields CDR1 MNHEY and CDR2 SVGAGI. CDR3: CASRRDREWLETQYF. In nucleotides, the CDR3 is TGTGCCAGCAGGAGAGACAGGGAATGGCTAGAGACCCAGTACTTC.

This clone was seen a handful of times. This sequence joins TRBV12-3 or TRBV12-4 and TRBJ2-7; possible D gene TRBD2, 6 bases. V lost 3 bases and J lost 11, with 14 bases in between. This CDR3 region has 12 residues. The CDR3, as DNA: TGTGCCAGCAGTTTTTCACTAGCCGGGGAGTACTTC. Translated: CASSFSLAGEYF.

This chain links TRBV19 with TRBJ2-7; D perhaps matches TRBD2 (6 bases). The CDR3 sequence is 16 residues long. Germline assignment: CDR1 LNHDA and CDR2 SQIVND (reference sequence). The V end lost 6 bases, the J end lost 2 bases, and 20 bases lay between the germline ends. The CDR3 here is CASSQKGRRGAYEQYF. CDR3 in DNA: TGTGCCAGTAGCCAAAAGGGTAGGCGGGGTGCCTACGAGCAGTACTTC. The whole variable domain, remainder taken from reference TRBV19 and TRBJ2-7, is DGGITQSPKYLFRKEGQNVTLSCEQNLNHDAMYWYRQDPGQGLRLIYYSQIVNDFQKGDIAEGYSVSREKKESFPLTVTSAQKNPTAFYLCASSQKGRRGAYEQYFGPGTRLTVT.

V gene TRBV5-1 combines with J gene TRBJ2-2, with TRBD2 matching 11 bases. The germline V gene has CDR1 SGHRS and CDR2 YFSETQ. V lost 6 bases to trimming and J lost 5 bases; unmatched junction nucleotides: 12. The CDR3 is 17 residues long. The CDR3 DNA reads TGCGCCAGCACTCACCGACTACTAGCGGGAGAGACCGGGGAGCTGTTTTTT. Translating gives CASTHRLLAGETGELFF.

This chain uses TRBV7-2 with TRBJ2-1, with 11 positions matching TRBD2. CDR1 is SGHTA and CDR2 is FQGNSA in the germline V gene. CDR3 size: 15 residues. J was trimmed by 7 bases and V by 1 base; bases with no gene match: 3. The DNA for the CDR3 is TGTGCCAGCAGCTTAGGACTAGCGGGGAATAATGAGCAGTTCTTC. Its translation is CASSLGLAGNNEQFF.

V gene TRBV6-5 combines with J gene TRBJ2-1, with TRBD2 matching 9 bases. The CDR3 extends over 14 amino acids. Per the germline V gene, CDR1 is MNHEY and CDR2 is SVGAGI. Trimming removed 7 bases from V and 6 bases from J; junction bases left unmatched: 7. The CDR3 loop reads CASNSGRVSNEQFF. DNA of the CDR3: TGTGCCAGCAATAGCGGGAGAGTAAGCAATGAGCAGTTCTTC.

This clone appeared a single time. V usage is TRBV7-2 and J usage is TRBJ1-2, with 7 bases that match TRBD1. V shed 5 bases and J 0 bases; nucleotides not matched to a gene: 15. Germline V gene sequence: CDR1 SGHTA, CDR2 FQGNSA. The CDR3 contains 18 residues. Here the CDR3 DNA reads TGTGCCAGCAGCAAAAGGACAGGATTCTTTTTCCCTAACTATGGCTACACCTTC. It encodes CASSKRTGFFFPNYGYTF.

The chain combines TRBV14 with TRBJ2-3; D ambiguous. The CDR3 is 13 residues long. The V end lost 5 bases, the J end lost 4 bases, and 10 bases lay between the germline ends. The germline gives CDR1 SGHDN, CDR2 FVKESK. The CDR3 sequence: CASSYFLADTQYF. In DNA form, the CDR3 reads TGTGCCAGCAGCTATTTTCTCGCAGATACGCAGTATTTT.

The chain combines TRBV30 with TRBJ1-4; 7 nucleotides match TRBD1. The junction had 20 bases not matched to a gene; V was cut back by 8 bases and J by 5 bases. CDR3 length: 17 residues. CDR1 and CDR2 from the germline V gene are GTSNPN and SVGIG (reference sequence). This CDR3 reads CALESFLRAGGNEKLFF. The DNA of the CDR3 is TGTGCCCTGGAGTCCTTTCTTCGGGCAGGGGGAAATGAAAAACTGTTTTTT.

The gene calls are TRBV27 and TRBJ2-1; 8 nucleotides line up with TRBD2. The CDR3 runs 15 residues. Germline V gene sequence: CDR1 MNHEY, CDR2 SMNVEV (reference sequence). The V and J ends lost 4 bases and 0 bases, in that order; junction bases with no gene match: 2. CDR3 DNA sequence: TGTGCCAGCAGTTCCAGCGGGAGCTCCTACAATGAGCAGTTCTTC. This codes for CASSSSGSSYNEQFF.

This clone was observed a few times. V and J are TRBV4-2 and TRBJ2-5; 10 bases map to TRBD2. CDR1 is LGHNA, CDR2 YNFKEQ, per germline. V shed 1 base and J 3 bases; nucleotides not matched to a gene: 5. This CDR3 is built from 16 residues. CDR3 loop: CASSQGERGGEETQYF. CDR3 nucleotides: TGTGCCAGCAGCCAAGGGGAGCGGGGGGGCGAAGAGACCCAGTACTTC.

The V call is TRBV7-3, the J call TRBJ1-1, with D tentatively TRBD1 (5 bases). The CDR3 loop spans 16 amino acids. Germline lookup yields CDR1 SGHTA and CDR2 FQGTGA. Trimming removed 6 bases at V and 5 bases at J, with 22 bases between. The CDR3 DNA reads as TGTGCCAGCAGTCCTGGACAATTCGAACTGGGGACTGAAGCTTTCTTT. Translation: CASSPGQFELGTEAFF.